The clone carrying this T cell receptor beta chain appeared once. This record belongs to a study of T cell changes during pregnancy in multiple sclerosis. Sequenced by immunoSEQ multiplex PCR; TCRdb stores in-frame clones only, minus some. The table includes just under 50,000 clones, 94% detected once. This CDR3 spans 17 amino acids. In germline, CDR1 is SEHNR, CDR2 FQNEAQ (reference sequence). V was clipped by 3 bases and J by 0 bases, with 14 bases between them. The rearrangement uses TRBV7-9 and TRBJ1-4, with D tentatively TRBD1 (5 bases). The material sequenced was CD4+ T cells from peripheral blood mononuclear cells, taken in the third trimester of pregnancy. The sequence was obtained from a female donor with multiple sclerosis, enrolled in a pregnancy study. The CDR3: CASSLGRQKTTNEKLFF. The CDR3 DNA reads as TGTGCCAGCAGCTTGGGCCGACAGAAAACAACTAATGAAAAACTGTTTTTT.